The next 21 T cell receptor beta chains were all read from a single sample in a study of blood T cells in healthy people across ages. A sample-barcoded 5' primer and a J-beta primer mix were used in a second PCR of roughly 7 to 12 cycles. MiXCR, run by TCRdb on the 5' RACE reads, gives a single entry per CDR3 protein. The repertoire includes under 2 million distinct CDR3 sequences, about 35% of them detected once, and about 11% sits in the top ten. Sequenced: blood. These TCRs come from a woman aged 25 to 39 in good health.

V gene TRBV7-8 combines with J gene TRBJ2-5; D might be TRBD2 (6 bases). The CDR3 runs 17 residues. From germline, CDR1 is SGHVS and CDR2 FQNEAQ. V dropped 5 bases and J dropped 0 bases, with 19 bases sitting between them. DNA for the CDR3: TGTGCCAGCAGCATCGATCTTAGCGGAAAGTACCAAGAGACCCAGTACTTC. Its protein product is CASSIDLSGKYQETQYF.

The chain carries TRBV7-9 and TRBJ2-3, with 7 bases lining up with TRBD2. Germline V gene data show CDR1 as SEHNR and CDR2 as FQNEAQ (reference sequence). The CDR3 extends over 15 amino acids. V shed 7 bases and J 5 bases; nucleotides not matched to a gene: 12. Here the CDR3 reads CASTHGAGVEDTQYF. Written as DNA, the CDR3 is TGTGCCAGCACGCATGGGGCGGGAGTTGAAGATACGCAGTATTTT.

The chain combines TRBV7-9 with TRBJ2-1; TRBD2 agrees at 11 bases. Germline V CDR1 and CDR2: SEHNR, FQNEAQ (reference sequence). The CDR3 consists of 18 residues. V gave up 4 bases and J gave up 0 bases; unmatched junction bases: 8. CDR3 DNA sequence: TGTGCCAGCAGCTCTAATAGCGGGAGGGCGAGCTCCTACAATGAGCAGTTCTTC. It translates to CASSSNSGRASSYNEQFF.

The chain employs TRBV5-1 and TRBJ2-7; TRBD1 aligns across 8 bases. This CDR3 spans 13 amino acids. Looked up from germline, CDR1 is SGHRS and CDR2 is YFSETQ. J lost 4 bases, V lost 6 bases, and 6 bases had no gene match. Here the CDR3 DNA reads TGCGCCAGCAAACAGGGGGTCGAGTACGAGCAGTACTTC. It translates to CASKQGVEYEQYF.

The rearrangement links TRBV20-1 to TRBJ2-1; 7 nucleotides match TRBD2. Per germline, CDR1 DFQATT and CDR2 SNEGSKA (reference sequence). CDR3 length equals 15 residues. V lost 3 bases to trimming and J lost 5 bases; unmatched junction nucleotides: 10. The CDR3 here is CSARDWRLADNEQFF. The DNA of the CDR3 is TGCAGTGCTAGGGACTGGAGGCTAGCGGACAATGAGCAGTTCTTC.

This chain uses TRBV6-2 or TRBV6-3 with TRBJ1-2; D is undetermined. CDR1 and CDR2 (germline): MNHEY, SVGEGT. Trimming shortened V by 0 bases and J by 2 bases, and 10 bases separated the two germline ends. This CDR3 spans 15 amino acids. The CDR3: CASSYSKAYNYGYTF. Here the CDR3 DNA reads TGTGCCAGCAGTTACTCTAAGGCGTACAACTATGGCTACACCTTC.

The V call is TRBV7-9, the J call TRBJ2-5; D unclear. The V and J ends lost 5 bases and 0 bases respectively, with 10 bases between them. Germline-derived CDR1 and CDR2 are SEHNR and FQNEAQ (reference sequence). This CDR3 has 14 residues. The CDR3 spells CASSLTPHQETQYF. In DNA, the CDR3 is TGTGCCAGCAGCCTAACCCCGCACCAAGAGACCCAGTACTTC. Based on the CDR3 plus reference TRBV7-9 and TRBJ2-5, the full variable domain is DTGVSQNPRHKITKRGQNVTFRCDPISEHNRLYWYRQTLGQGPEFLTYFQNEAQLEKSRLLSDRFSAERPKGSFSTLEIQRTEQGDSAMYLCASSLTPHQETQYFGPGTRLLVL.

In its sample, this clonotype was seen many times. The chain links TRBV11-2 to TRBJ2-5; 9 bases match TRBD2. The CDR3 contains 19 residues. CDR1 and CDR2 from the germline V gene are SGHAT and FQNNGV. The trim removed 0 bases at V and 2 bases at J, leaving 13 bases unmatched. For the CDR3, the DNA is TGTGCCAGCAGCTTAGATCAGTTGGCTCTAGCGGGGCAGCAAGAGACCCAGTACTTC. This encodes CASSLDQLALAGQQETQYF. The full variable domain, with the rest looked up from reference TRBV11-2 and TRBJ2-5, is EAGVAQSPRYKIIEKRQSVAFWCNPISGHATLYWYQQILGQGPKLLIQFQNNGVVDDSQLPKDRFSAERLKGVDSTLKIQPAKLEDSAVYLCASSLDQLALAGQQETQYFGPGTRLLVL.

The chain links TRBV5-1 to TRBJ1-4, with D possibly being TRBD1 (5 bases). Looked up from germline, CDR1 is SGHRS and CDR2 is YFSETQ. This CDR3 has 15 residues. With 4 bases removed from V and 10 bases from J, the gap between germline ends came to 20 bases. The CDR3 here is CASSPATAGTGKLFF. CDR3 DNA: TGCGCCAGCAGCCCGGCGACGGCTGGGACTGGAAAACTGTTTTTT.

The chain recombines TRBV5-1 with TRBJ1-1, with TRBD1 identical over 8 bases. From germline, CDR1 is SGHRS and CDR2 YFSETQ. V lost 3 bases to trimming and J lost 5 bases; unmatched junction nucleotides: 9. There are 15 residues in the CDR3. CDR3 sequence reads: CASSSLTGGRTEAFF. The CDR3, as DNA: TGCGCCAGCAGCTCTCTAACAGGGGGAAGGACTGAAGCTTTCTTT.

This clonotype occurred a few times. This chain uses TRBV5-1 with TRBJ2-1; maybe TRBD1 (5 bases). Deletions cut 4 bases from V and 8 bases from J, with 16 bases between. From germline, CDR1 is SGHRS and CDR2 YFSETQ. The CDR3 consists of 14 residues. DNA for the CDR3: TGCGCCAGCAGCCCCGCGGTTGGGGCGGATGAGCAGTTCTTC. Translation gives CASSPAVGADEQFF.

The rearrangement uses TRBV9 and TRBJ2-3; 8 nucleotides line up with TRBD2. Losses at the gene ends were 0 bases for V and 8 bases for J; bases not matched to a gene: 5. Germline CDR1 SGDLS, CDR2 YYNGEE. The length of the CDR3 is 14 residues. The CDR3 here is CASSVELAEITQYF. CDR3 nucleotides: TGTGCCAGCAGCGTAGAACTAGCGGAGATTACGCAGTATTTT.

This clonotype has just a few counts. The chain is built from TRBV5-5 and TRBJ1-1; no clear D. The V end lost 0 bases, the J end lost 8 bases, and 8 bases lay between the germline ends. Germline V CDR1 and CDR2: SGHKS, YYEKEE (reference sequence). This CDR3 comprises 12 residues. CDR3 DNA sequence: TGTGCCAGCAGCTTGGAAGGCCCCGAAGCTTTCTTT. Its translation is CASSLEGPEAFF.

This clonotype was detected many times. The rearrangement links TRBV12-3 or TRBV12-4 to TRBJ2-3; D call uncertain. There are 13 residues in the CDR3. V was pared by 3 bases and J by 2 bases, with 6 bases between. The CDR3 bases are TGTGCCAGCAGTTTTGGCTACACAGATACGCAGTATTTT. Amino acid sequence: CASSFGYTDTQYF.

The chain joins TRBV6-5 to TRBJ2-1; D remains ambiguous. CDR3 length equals 14 residues. V shed 5 bases and J shed 3 bases, with 11 bases lying between them. Germline CDR1 is MNHEY and CDR2 is SVGAGI. CDR3 protein: CASSTGDGYNEQFF. Here the CDR3 DNA reads TGTGCCAGCAGTACTGGCGATGGCTACAATGAGCAGTTCTTC.

As to this clonotype: At one boundary the junction diverges from the germline segment, which might be a read error. V usage is TRBV6-5 and J usage is TRBJ1-2; D is unresolved. This CDR3 is 12 amino acids long. CDR1 MNHEY and CDR2 SVGAGI come from the germline V gene. CDR3 sequence reads: CAGSPGRGGYTF. The CDR3, as DNA: TGTGCCGGCAGTCCTGGACGAGGGGGCTACACCTTC.

Here the CDR3 reads CASRVSQRGVGFF. The CDR3, as DNA: TGTGCCAGCAGGGTCTCCCAGCGGGGGGTAGGGTTCTTC. The rearrangement links TRBV2 to TRBJ2-1; the match to TRBD2 covers 9 bases. The CDR3 sequence is 13 residues long. Per germline, CDR1 SNHLY and CDR2 FYNNEI. Trimming removed 6 bases from V and 15 bases from J; junction bases left unmatched: 12.

The genes are TRBV10-3 and TRBJ2-3, with TRBD2 identical over 10 bases. With 4 bases clipped from V and 8 bases from J, the junction kept 3 bases outside the gene matches. Per germline, CDR1 ENHRY and CDR2 SYGVKD. This CDR3 comprises 13 residues. CDR3 nucleotide sequence: TGTGCCATCAGTGGGACTAGCGGTAGTACGCAGTATTTT. This encodes CAISGTSGSTQYF.

This sequence joins TRBV6-5 and TRBJ2-1, with 8 positions matching TRBD2. Germline CDR1 is MNHEY and CDR2 is SVGAGI. V dropped 1 base and J dropped 13; count of bases not matched to a gene: 12. This CDR3 is 15 amino acids long. The CDR3 spells CASSYLGTSLETQFF. DNA of the CDR3: TGTGCCAGCAGTTACTTAGGGACTAGTTTGGAGACCCAGTTCTTC.

The chain couples TRBV15 to TRBJ2-5, with 12 nucleotides matching TRBD1. V gave up 4 bases and J gave up 7 bases; unmatched junction bases: 4. This CDR3 has 14 amino acids. CDR1 is LNHNV and CDR2 is YYDKDF in the germline V gene (reference sequence). CDR3 in DNA: TGTGCCACCAGCACGGGACAGGGGGCCCCGACCCAGTACTTC. Amino acid sequence: CATSTGQGAPTQYF.

The chain is built from TRBV6-6 and TRBJ2-1; no clear D gene. The germline V gene encodes CDR1 MNHNY and CDR2 SVGAGI (reference sequence). Between the trimmed V and J ends, which lost 6 bases and 8 bases, there was a span of 17 bases. This CDR3 has 14 residues. CDR3 protein: CASRESPQGYEQFF. The CDR3 nucleotides read TGTGCCAGCAGGGAAAGCCCGCAAGGGTATGAGCAGTTCTTC.